One and the same sample provided the 14 T cell receptor beta chains below, sequenced in a study of low-dose radiotherapy and immunotherapy resistance in tumors. Documented time point: before trial treatment. The PCR that amplified TCRs ran for approximately 18 cycles, relying on a constant-region primer and a V-primer adapter. TCRdb redid the calling of the reads with MiXCR, one entry per CDR3 protein. Among approximately 47,000 distinct CDR3 sequences listed, approximately 10% were seen once. This material consisted of PBMCs, taken before treatment. The receptor set was obtained from a female donor with ovarian cancer.

With respect to this clonotype: A much more abundant neighbour one base away suggests this may be a read error. The V gene is TRBV28, the J gene TRBJ2-7; D possibly corresponds to TRBD2 (6 bases). V lost 10 bases and J 5 bases, leaving 18 bases between the germline ends. The CDR3 totals 13 residues. From germline, CDR1 is MDHEN and CDR2 SYDVKM. Written as DNA, the CDR3 is TGTGCCACGCGCCGGTGGGGGGTCCACGAGCAGTACTTC. Translated, it gives CATRRWGVHEQYF. Full variable domain (remainder filled in from reference TRBV28 and TRBJ2-7): DVKVTQSSRYLVKRTGEKVFLECVQDMDHENMFWYRQDPGLGLRLIYFSYDVKMKEKGDIPEGYSVSREKKERFSLILESASTNQTSMYLCATRRWGVHEQYFGPGTRLTVT.

This clonotype was picked up many times. The chain couples TRBV21-1 to TRBJ1-6. TRBV21-1 represents a pseudogene. The CDR3 extends over 13 amino acids. The CDR3 DNA sequence: TGTGCCAGCGAAGACAAGAATAATTCACCCCTCCACTTT. Protein product: CASEDKNNSPLHF.

Ten or more counts support this clonotype. V and J are TRBV9 and TRBJ2-2; D is undetermined. CDR3 length: 14 residues. V was shortened by 4 bases and J by 0 bases, with 7 bases between the two germline ends. Looked up from germline, CDR1 is SGDLS and CDR2 is YYNGEE. CDR3 amino acids: CASSLGTNTGELFF. The CDR3 bases are TGTGCCAGCAGCCTAGGGACGAACACCGGGGAGCTGTTTTTT. The entire variable domain, with the rest obtained from reference TRBV9 and TRBJ2-2, is as follows: DSGVTQTPKHLITATGQRVTLRCSPRSGDLSVYWYQQSLDQGLQFLIQYYNGEERAKGNILERFSAQQFPDLHSELNLSSLELGDSALYFCASSLGTNTGELFFGEGSRLTVL.

This clonotype has at least ten counts. The rearrangement links TRBV6-5 to TRBJ2-3, with D uncertain. V lost 2 bases and J lost 1, with 13 bases in between. This CDR3 contains 16 residues. The germline V gene encodes CDR1 MNHEY and CDR2 SVGAGI. The CDR3 coding sequence is TGTGCCAGCAGTTACCGAGATAGACGAGGCACAGATACGCAGTATTTT. Residues: CASSYRDRRGTDTQYF.

This clonotype was found many times. The rearrangement uses TRBV2 and TRBJ2-3; tentatively, D is TRBD2 (6 bases). CDR3 length equals 16 residues. CDR1 is SNHLY, CDR2 FYNNEI, per germline. V lost 6 bases, J lost 5 bases, and 21 bases lay in between. The CDR3 DNA reads TGTGCCAGCAGATTAGGCGGGACTTACTTCGGAGATACGCAGTATTTT. Its translation: CASRLGGTYFGDTQYF.

This clonotype has just a few counts. The chain is built from TRBV12-5 and TRBJ2-3, with D unclear. Germline values: CDR1 LGHNT, CDR2 FRNRAP. This CDR3 comprises 16 residues. V lost 3 bases, J lost 1 base, and 14 bases lay in between. DNA for the CDR3: TGTGCTAGTGGTTTACCGGGTAGCAGCCGCACAGATACGCAGTATTTT. This translates into CASGLPGSSRTDTQYF.

There are many counts of this clonotype. The gene calls are TRBV2 and TRBJ1-1, with D maybe TRBD1 (5 bases). The CDR3 extends over 12 amino acids. The germline V gene has CDR1 SNHLY and CDR2 FYNNEI. The V and J ends lost 7 bases and 4 bases respectively, with 10 bases between them. The CDR3 coding sequence is TGTGCCAGCACTCGGGGGGGCACTGAAGCTTTCTTT. Amino acids: CASTRGGTEAFF.

This clonotype is labeled as medium-sized. CDR3 protein: CASSPGLAGNYEQYF. CDR3 in DNA: TGTGCCAGCAGCCCCGGTCTAGCGGGAAACTACGAGCAGTACTTC. The chain carries TRBV28 and TRBJ2-7; 9 bases are a match to TRBD2. J was trimmed by 3 bases and V by 6 bases; bases with no gene match: 9. There are 15 residues in the CDR3. Germline V CDR1 and CDR2: MDHEN, SYDVKM.

This clonotype has at least ten counts. J is TRBJ2-1 and V is TRBV5-1; TRBD2 matches 7 bases. The CDR3 consists of 14 residues. Germline V CDR1 and CDR2: SGHRS, YFSETQ. V trimming: 3 bases; J trimming: 0 bases; junction bases outside the gene matches: 0. The CDR3 DNA is TGCGCCAGCAGCTCGGGGGGCTCCTACAATGAGCAGTTCTTC. It specifies CASSSGGSYNEQFF.

This clonotype was observed a few times. The V gene is TRBV7-3, the J gene TRBJ2-3; maybe TRBD2 (5 bases). Per germline, CDR1 SGHTA and CDR2 FQGTGA. The CDR3 is 17 residues long. Trimming stripped 5 bases from V and 1 base from J, with 19 bases between. In DNA, the CDR3 is TGTGCCAGCAGCCAAGGGTCCCTAGCTCTTGGCACAGATACGCAGTATTTT. It yields the protein CASSQGSLALGTDTQYF.

This clonotype was seen repeatedly, ten times or more. For the CDR3, the DNA is TGTGCCAGTAGTACTGTATGGGGCGGGAGCTACGAGCAGTTCTTC. Translating gives CASSTVWGGSYEQFF. The chain has TRBV19 and TRBJ2-1; 7 bases agree with TRBD2. The germline CDR1 and CDR2 sequences are LNHDA and SQIVND (reference sequence). The CDR3 runs to 15 residues. The ends lost 4 bases at V and 10 bases at J; junction bases unmatched: 13.

This clonotype was recorded at least ten times. The chain links TRBV29-1 to TRBJ2-1; possibly TRBD2 for D (5 bases). The V end lost 4 bases, the J end lost 8 bases, and 12 bases lay between the germline ends. CDR3 length: 12 amino acids. Germline values: CDR1 SQVTM, CDR2 ANQGSEA. CDR3 region: CSVVRPGDEQFF. CDR3 in DNA: TGCAGCGTTGTTCGGCCCGGGGATGAGCAGTTCTTC.

This clonotype was observed at least ten times. The chain carries TRBV24-1 and TRBJ2-5; 7 nucleotides line up with TRBD1. The CDR3 covers 15 residues. Germline trimming cut 7 bases from V and 1 base from J; bases unmatched to any gene: 8. Looked up from germline, CDR1 is KGHDR and CDR2 is SFDVKD. CDR3 coding DNA: TGTGCCACCAGCCTGGGCAGGGGGTCCCAAGAGACCCAGTACTTC. Amino acids: CATSLGRGSQETQYF.

This clonotype was picked up many times. The rearrangement uses TRBV5-1 and TRBJ2-1, with D hard to call. Germline values: CDR1 SGHRS, CDR2 YFSETQ. V lost 3 bases and J lost 0, with 7 bases in between. This CDR3 contains 14 residues. The CDR3 DNA sequence: TGCGCCAGCAGCTCCCCACCCTCCTACAATGAGCAGTTCTTC. Translation: CASSSPPSYNEQFF.